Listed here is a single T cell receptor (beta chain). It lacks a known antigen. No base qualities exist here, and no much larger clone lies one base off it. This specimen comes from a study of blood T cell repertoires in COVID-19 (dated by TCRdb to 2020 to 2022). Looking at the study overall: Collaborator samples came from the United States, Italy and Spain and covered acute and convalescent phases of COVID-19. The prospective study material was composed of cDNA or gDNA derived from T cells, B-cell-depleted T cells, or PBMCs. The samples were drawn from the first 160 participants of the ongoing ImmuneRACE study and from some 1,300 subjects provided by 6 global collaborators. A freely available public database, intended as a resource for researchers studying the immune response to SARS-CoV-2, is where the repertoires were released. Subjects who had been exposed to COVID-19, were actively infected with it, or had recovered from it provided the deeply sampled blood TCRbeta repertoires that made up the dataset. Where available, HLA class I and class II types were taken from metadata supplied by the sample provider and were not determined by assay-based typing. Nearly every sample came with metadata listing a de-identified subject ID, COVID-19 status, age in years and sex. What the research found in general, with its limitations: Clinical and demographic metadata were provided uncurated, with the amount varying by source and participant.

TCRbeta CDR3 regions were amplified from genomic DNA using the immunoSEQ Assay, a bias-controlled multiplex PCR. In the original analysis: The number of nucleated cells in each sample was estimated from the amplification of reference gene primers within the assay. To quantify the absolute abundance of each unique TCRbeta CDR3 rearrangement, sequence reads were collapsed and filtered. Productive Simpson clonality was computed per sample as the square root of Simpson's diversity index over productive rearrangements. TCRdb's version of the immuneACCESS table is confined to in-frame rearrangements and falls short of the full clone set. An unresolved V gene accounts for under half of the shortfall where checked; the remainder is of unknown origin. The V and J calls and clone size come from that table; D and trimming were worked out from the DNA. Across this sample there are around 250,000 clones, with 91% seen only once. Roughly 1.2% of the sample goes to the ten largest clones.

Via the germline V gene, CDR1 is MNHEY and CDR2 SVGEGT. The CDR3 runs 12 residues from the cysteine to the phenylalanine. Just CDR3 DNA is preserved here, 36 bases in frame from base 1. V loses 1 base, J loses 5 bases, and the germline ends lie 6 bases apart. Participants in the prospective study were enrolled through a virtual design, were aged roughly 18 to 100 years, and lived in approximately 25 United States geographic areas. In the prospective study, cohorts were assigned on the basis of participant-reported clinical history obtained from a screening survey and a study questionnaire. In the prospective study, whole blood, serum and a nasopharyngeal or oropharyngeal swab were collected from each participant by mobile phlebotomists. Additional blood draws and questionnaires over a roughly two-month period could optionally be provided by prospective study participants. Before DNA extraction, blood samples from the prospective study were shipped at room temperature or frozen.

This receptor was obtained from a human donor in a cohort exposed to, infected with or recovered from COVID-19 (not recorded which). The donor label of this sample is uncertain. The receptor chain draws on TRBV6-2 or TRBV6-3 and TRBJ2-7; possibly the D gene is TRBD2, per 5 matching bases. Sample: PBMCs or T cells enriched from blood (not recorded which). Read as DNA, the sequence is TGTGCCAGCAGTTACTTACTAGACGAGCAGTACTTC. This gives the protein CASSYLLDEQYF.